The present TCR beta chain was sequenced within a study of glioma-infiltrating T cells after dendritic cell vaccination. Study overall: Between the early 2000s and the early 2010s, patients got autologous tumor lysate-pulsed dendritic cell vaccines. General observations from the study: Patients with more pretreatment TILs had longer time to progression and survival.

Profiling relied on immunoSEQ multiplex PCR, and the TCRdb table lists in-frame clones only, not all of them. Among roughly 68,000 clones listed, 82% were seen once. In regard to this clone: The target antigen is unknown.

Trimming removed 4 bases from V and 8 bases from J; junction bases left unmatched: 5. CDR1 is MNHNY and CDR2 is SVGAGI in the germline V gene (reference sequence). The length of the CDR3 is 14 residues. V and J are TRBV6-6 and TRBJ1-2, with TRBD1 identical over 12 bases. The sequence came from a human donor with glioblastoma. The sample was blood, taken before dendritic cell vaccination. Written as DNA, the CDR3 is TGTGCCAGCAGTTTGGGACAGGGGGCCGGGGGCTACACCTTC. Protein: CASSLGQGAGGYTF.